This record looks at one T cell receptor beta chain sequence and its context. The V end was cut by 3 bases, the J end by 5 bases, with 7 bases between. The CDR3 length is 12 residues. Germline V gene sequence: CDR1 LGHDT, CDR2 YNNKEL (reference sequence). These data originate in a study of blood T cell repertoires in COVID-19. Background on the study: Acute and convalescent COVID-19 specimens originated in the United States, Italy and Spain. PBMCs, B-cell-depleted T cells, or T cells provided the cDNA or gDNA that made up the material.

Original data processing: Amplification of reference gene primers was used by the study to estimate nucleated cell counts. Profiled with immunoSEQ multiplex PCR; TCRdb holds only in-frame clones, not every one. V and J calls and clone size follow that table, whereas D and trimming were derived from the DNA. The sample includes approximately 100,000 clones, more than 75% seen only once; the top ten take 15%. The clonotype originates from a man aged 45 to 65 with acute or convalescent COVID-19. The V gene is TRBV3-1 (or the pseudogene TRBV3-2), the J gene TRBJ1-2, with D unresolved. The material sequenced was peripheral blood. CDR3 protein: CASSQREYGYTF. The CDR3 DNA follows: TGTGCCAGCAGCCAGAGGGAGTATGGCTACACCTTC.